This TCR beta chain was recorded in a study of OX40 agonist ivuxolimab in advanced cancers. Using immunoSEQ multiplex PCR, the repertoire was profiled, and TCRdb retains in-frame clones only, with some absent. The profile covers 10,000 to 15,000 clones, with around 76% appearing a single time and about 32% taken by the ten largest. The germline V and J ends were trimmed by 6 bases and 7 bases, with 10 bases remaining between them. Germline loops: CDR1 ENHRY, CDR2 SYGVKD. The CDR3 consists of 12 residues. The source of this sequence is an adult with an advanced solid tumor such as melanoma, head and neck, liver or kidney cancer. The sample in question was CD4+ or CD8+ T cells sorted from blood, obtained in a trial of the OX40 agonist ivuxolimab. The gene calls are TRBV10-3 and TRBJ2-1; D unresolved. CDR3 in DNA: TGTGCCATCAGCACCCAGGAGAATGAGCAGTTCTTC. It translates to CAISTQENEQFF.